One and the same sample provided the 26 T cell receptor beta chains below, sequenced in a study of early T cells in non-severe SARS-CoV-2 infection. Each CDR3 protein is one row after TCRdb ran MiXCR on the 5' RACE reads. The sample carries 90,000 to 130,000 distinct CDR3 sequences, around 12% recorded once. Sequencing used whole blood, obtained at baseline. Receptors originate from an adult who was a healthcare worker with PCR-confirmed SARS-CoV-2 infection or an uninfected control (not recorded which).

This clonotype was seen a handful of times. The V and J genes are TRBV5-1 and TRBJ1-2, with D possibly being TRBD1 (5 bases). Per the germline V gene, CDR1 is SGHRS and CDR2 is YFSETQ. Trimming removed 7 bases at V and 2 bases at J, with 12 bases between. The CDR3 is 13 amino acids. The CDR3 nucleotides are TGCGCCAGCCAACGGGGCGAAAACTATGGCTACACCTTC. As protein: CASQRGENYGYTF.

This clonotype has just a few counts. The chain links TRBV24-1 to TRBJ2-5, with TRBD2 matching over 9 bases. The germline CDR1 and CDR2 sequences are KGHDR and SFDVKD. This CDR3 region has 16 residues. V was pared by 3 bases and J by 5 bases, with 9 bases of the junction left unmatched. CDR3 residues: CATSDPRGRARETQYF. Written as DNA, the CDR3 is TGTGCCACCAGTGATCCCCGCGGGAGGGCCAGGGAGACCCAGTACTTC.

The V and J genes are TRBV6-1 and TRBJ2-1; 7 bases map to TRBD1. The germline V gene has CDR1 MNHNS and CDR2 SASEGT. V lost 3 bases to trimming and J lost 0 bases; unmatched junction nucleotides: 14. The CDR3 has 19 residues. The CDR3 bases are TGTGCCAGCAGTGAGGATCCCGACAGGGTGGGAAGCTCCTACAATGAGCAGTTCTTC. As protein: CASSEDPDRVGSSYNEQFF.

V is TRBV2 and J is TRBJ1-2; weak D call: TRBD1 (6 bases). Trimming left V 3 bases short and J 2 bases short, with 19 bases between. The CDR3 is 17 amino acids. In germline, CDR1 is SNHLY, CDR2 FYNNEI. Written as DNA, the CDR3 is TGTGCCAGCAGTGACCTCAGGACTTCGGACAGAAACTATGGCTACACCTTC. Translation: CASSDLRTSDRNYGYTF. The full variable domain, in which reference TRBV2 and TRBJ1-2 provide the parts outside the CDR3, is EPEVTQTPSHQVTQMGQEVILRCVPISNHLYFYWYRQILGQKVEFLVSFYNNEISEKSEIFDDQFSVERPDGSNFTLKIRSTKLEDSAMYFCASSDLRTSDRNYGYTFGSGTRLTVV.

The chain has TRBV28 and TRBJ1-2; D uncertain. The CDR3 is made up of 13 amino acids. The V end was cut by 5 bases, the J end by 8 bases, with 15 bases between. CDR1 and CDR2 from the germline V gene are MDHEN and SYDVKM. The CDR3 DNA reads TGTGCCAGCAGTCTAGGCCCTGGAGCGGGCTACACCTTC. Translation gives CASSLGPGAGYTF.

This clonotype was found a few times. CDR3 in amino acids: CASRQFLNTEAFF. The CDR3 DNA is TGTGCCAGCAGACAGTTCCTGAACACTGAAGCTTTCTTT. The chain links TRBV6-5 to TRBJ1-1; D gene uncertain. CDR3 length: 13 residues. CDR1 is MNHEY, CDR2 SVGAGI, per germline. Trimming removed 6 bases at V and 0 bases at J, with 8 bases between.

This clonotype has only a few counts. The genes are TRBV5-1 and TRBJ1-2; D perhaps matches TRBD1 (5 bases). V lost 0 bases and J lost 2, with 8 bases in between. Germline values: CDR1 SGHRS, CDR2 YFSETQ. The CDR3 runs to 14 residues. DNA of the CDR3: TGCGCCAGCAGCTTGGAGGGGCCGAACTATGGCTACACCTTC. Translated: CASSLEGPNYGYTF.

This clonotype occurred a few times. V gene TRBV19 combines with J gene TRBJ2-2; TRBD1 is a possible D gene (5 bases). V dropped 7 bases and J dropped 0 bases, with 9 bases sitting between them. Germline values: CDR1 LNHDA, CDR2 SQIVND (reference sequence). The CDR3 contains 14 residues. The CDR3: CASTQGTNTGELFF. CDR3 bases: TGTGCCAGTACCCAGGGCACGAACACCGGGGAGCTGTTTTTT.

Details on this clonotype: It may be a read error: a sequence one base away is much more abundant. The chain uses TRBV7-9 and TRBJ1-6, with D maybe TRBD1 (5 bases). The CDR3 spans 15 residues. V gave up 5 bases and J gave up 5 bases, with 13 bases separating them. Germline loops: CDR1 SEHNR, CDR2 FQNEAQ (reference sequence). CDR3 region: CASSPDGGNNSPLHF. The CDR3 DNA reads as TGTGCCAGCAGCCCGGACGGGGGTAATAATTCACCCCTCCACTTT.

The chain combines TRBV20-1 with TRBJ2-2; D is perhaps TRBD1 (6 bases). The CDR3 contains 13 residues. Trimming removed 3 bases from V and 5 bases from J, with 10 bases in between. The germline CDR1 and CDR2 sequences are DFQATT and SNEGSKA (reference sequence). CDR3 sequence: CSASRGQTGELFF. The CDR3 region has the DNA TGCAGTGCTAGTCGAGGACAGACCGGGGAGCTGTTTTTT.

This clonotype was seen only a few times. The CDR3: CASSNGAAFF. The CDR3 DNA reads as TGTGCCAGCAGTAATGGGGCTGCTTTCTTT. The J gene is TRBJ1-1, the V gene TRBV6-2 or TRBV6-3, with D tentatively TRBD1 (5 bases). This CDR3 is 10 amino acids long. V was clipped by 5 bases and J by 11 bases, with 9 bases between them. From germline, CDR1 is MNHEY and CDR2 SVGEGT.

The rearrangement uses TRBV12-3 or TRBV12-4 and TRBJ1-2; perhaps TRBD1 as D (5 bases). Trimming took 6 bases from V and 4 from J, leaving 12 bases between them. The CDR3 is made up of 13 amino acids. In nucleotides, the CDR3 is TGTGCCAGCAGAGTCGGGGGAACCTATGGCTACACCTTC. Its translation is CASRVGGTYGYTF.

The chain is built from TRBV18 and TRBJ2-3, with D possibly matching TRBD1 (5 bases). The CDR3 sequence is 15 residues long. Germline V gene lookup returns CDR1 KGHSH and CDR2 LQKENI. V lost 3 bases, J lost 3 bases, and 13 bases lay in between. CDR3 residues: CASSPVGARTDTQYF. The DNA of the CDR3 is TGTGCCAGCTCACCCGTAGGGGCCCGGACAGATACGCAGTATTTT.

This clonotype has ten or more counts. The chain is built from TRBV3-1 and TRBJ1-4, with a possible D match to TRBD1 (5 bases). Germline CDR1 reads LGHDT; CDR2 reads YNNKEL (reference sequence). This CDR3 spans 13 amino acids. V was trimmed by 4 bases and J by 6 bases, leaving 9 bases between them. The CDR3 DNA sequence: TGTGCCAGCAGCCTGCAGGGAGATGAAAAACTGTTTTTT. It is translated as CASSLQGDEKLFF.

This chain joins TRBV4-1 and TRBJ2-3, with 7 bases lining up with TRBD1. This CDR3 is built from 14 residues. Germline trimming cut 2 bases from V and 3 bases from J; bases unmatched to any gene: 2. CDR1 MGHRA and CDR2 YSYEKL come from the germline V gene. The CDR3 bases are TGCGCCAGCAGCCAAAGACAGGGTACAGATACGCAGTATTTT. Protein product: CASSQRQGTDTQYF.

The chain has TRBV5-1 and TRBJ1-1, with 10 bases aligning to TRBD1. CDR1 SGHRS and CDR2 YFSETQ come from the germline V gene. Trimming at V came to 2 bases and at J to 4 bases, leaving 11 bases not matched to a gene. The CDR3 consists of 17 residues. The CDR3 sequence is CASSLWPTGGSSTEAFF. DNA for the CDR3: TGCGCCAGCAGCTTATGGCCGACAGGGGGCTCAAGCACTGAAGCTTTCTTT.

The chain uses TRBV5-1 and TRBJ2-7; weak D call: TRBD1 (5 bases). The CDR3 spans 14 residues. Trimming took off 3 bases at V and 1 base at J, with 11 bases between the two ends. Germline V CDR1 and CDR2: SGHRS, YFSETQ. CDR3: CASSSSQGSYEQYF. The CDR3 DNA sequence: TGCGCCAGCAGCTCCTCCCAGGGATCCTACGAGCAGTACTTC.

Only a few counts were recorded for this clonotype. CDR3 in amino acids: CASRLGQGVGYGYTF. The CDR3 bases are TGTGCCAGCAGATTGGGACAGGGGGTCGGCTATGGCTACACCTTC. The chain is built from TRBV2 and TRBJ1-2; 11 positions match TRBD1. The J segment lost 4 bases and the V segment lost 6 bases, leaving 7 bases of the junction unmatched. The germline gives CDR1 SNHLY, CDR2 FYNNEI. CDR3 length equals 15 residues.

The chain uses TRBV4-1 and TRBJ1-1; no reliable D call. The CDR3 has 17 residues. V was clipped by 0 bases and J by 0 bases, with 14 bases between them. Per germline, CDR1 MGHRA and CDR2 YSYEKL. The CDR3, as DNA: TGCGCCAGCAGCCAAGATCTACAGATCCTTATGAACACTGAAGCTTTCTTT. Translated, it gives CASSQDLQILMNTEAFF.

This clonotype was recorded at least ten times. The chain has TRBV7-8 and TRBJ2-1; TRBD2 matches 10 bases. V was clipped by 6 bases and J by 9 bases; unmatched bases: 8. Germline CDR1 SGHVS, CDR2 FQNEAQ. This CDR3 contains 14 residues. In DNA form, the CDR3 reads TGTGCCAGCAGTCCTAGCGGGAGACTGATTGAGCAGTTCTTC. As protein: CASSPSGRLIEQFF.

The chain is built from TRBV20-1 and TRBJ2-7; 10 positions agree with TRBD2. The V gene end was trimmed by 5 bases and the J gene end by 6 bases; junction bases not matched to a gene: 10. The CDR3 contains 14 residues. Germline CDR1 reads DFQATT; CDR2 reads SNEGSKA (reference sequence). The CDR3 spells CSAPVSGGALEQYF. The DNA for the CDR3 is TGCAGTGCTCCCGTAAGCGGGGGGGCCCTCGAGCAGTACTTC.

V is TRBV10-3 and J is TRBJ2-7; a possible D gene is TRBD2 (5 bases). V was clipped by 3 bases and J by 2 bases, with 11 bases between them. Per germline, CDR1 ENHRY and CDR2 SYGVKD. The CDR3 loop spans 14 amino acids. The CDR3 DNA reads TGTGCCATCAGTGATTCCGGGAAAGCCTACGAGCAGTACTTC. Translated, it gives CAISDSGKAYEQYF.

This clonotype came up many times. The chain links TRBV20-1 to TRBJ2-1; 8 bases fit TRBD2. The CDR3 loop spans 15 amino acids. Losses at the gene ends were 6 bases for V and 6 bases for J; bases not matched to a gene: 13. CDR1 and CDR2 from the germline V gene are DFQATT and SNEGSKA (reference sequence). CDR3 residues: CSAQSRGAHINEQFF. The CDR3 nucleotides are TGCAGTGCCCAATCGCGGGGGGCACACATCAATGAGCAGTTCTTC.

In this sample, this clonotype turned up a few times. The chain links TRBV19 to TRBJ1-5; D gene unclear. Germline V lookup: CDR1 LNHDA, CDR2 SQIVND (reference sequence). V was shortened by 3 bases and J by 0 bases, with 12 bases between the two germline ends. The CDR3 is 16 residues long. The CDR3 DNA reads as TGTGCCAGTAGTATCGCCAGGCGCTATAGCAATCAGCCCCAGCATTTT. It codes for CASSIARRYSNQPQHF.

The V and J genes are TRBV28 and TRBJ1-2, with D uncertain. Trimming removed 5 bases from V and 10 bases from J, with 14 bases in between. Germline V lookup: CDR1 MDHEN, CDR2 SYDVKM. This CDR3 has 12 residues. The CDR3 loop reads CASSQWRDLYTF. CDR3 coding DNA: TGTGCCAGCAGTCAATGGAGGGATCTCTACACCTTC.

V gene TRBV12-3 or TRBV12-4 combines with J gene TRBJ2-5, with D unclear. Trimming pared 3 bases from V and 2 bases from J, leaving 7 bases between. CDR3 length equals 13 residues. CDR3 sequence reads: CASSFGGQETQYF. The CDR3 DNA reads TGTGCCAGCAGTTTCGGTGGACAAGAGACCCAGTACTTC.